This T cell receptor (beta chain) is drawn from a study of cytomegalovirus exposure and HLA in healthy donors. Overall study results and limits: It was reportedly the case that the classifier diagnosed cytomegalovirus status with high specificity and sensitivity. Generally TCR sequences proved uncommon, though certain public TCRs appeared in numerous donors.

CDR1 is SGHTA, CDR2 FQGNSA, per germline. The trim removed 1 base at V and 3 bases at J, leaving 11 bases unmatched. This CDR3 is 17 amino acids long. Profiled with immunoSEQ multiplex PCR; TCRdb holds only in-frame clones, not every one. The data contain about 220,000 clones, 85% to 95% of them singletons. Note on this clone: The antigen is not known.

The receptor comes from a woman aged 18-29 years in good health and CMV-seronegative. V gene TRBV7-2 combines with J gene TRBJ2-7; the match to TRBD2 covers 8 bases. The specimen was PBMCs. The CDR3 sequence: CASSLDSSKTSVYEQYF. Written as DNA, the CDR3 is TGTGCCAGCAGCTTAGATAGTTCCAAGACTAGCGTCTACGAGCAGTACTTC.